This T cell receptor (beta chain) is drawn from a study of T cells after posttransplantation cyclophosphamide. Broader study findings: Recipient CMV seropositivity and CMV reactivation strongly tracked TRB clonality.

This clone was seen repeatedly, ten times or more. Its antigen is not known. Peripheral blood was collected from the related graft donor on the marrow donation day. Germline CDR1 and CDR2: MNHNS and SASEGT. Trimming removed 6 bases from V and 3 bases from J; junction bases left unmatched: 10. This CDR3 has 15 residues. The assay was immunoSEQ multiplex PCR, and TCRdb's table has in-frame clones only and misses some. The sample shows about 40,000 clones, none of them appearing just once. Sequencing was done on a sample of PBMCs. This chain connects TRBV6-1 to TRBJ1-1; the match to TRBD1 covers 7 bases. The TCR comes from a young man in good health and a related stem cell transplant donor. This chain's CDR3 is CASREAQTGYTEAFF. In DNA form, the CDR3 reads TGTGCCAGCAGAGAGGCCCAGACAGGGTACACTGAAGCTTTCTTT.